This T cell receptor (beta chain) was captured by sequencing in a study of T-cell reconstitution after alpha-beta-depleted transplantation in children. A TCRbeta library incorporating unique molecular identifiers was prepared. TCRdb used MiXCR to reprocess the PCR reads, holding one entry per CDR3 protein. The top ten clones hold around 2.5% of a sample with roughly 500,000 distinct CDR3 sequences, approximately 30% of them seen once. This clonotype was recorded a few times. V lost 3 bases to trimming and J lost 0 bases, with 16 bases between them. This CDR3 is 16 amino acids long. Germline loops: CDR1 DFQATT, CDR2 SNEGSKA (reference sequence).

Sequenced here: PBMCs from the stem cell graft donor, sampled from the stem cell graft. This clonotype originated in a human donor who donated a stem cell graft to a child with aplastic anemia. V is TRBV20-1 and J is TRBJ2-3; D gene unclear. CDR3 coding DNA: TGCAGTGCTAGTCGCCCAGGCGATTCGAGCACAGATACGCAGTATTTT. As protein: CSASRPGDSSTDTQYF.